Following are 23 T cell receptor beta chains from one sample sequenced in a study of T cell repertoires in cytomegalovirus infection. TCRdb fed the reads into MiXCR, producing one record per CDR3 protein. The data show about 100,000 distinct CDR3 sequences, less than 25% seen once. Sequenced input: CD8+ T cells from PBMCs. The receptors here all came from a human donor in good health (CMV status not recorded). Some clones in this sample may be carry-over from other donors' samples.

The V gene is TRBV30, the J gene TRBJ2-1; D gene unclear. Germline V gene data show CDR1 as GTSNPN and CDR2 as SVGIG (reference sequence). This CDR3 is built from 14 residues. V was pared by 0 bases and J by 3 bases, with 9 bases between. CDR3 nucleotide sequence: TGTGCCTGGAGTGTCGTCAGGATCTACAATGAGCAGTTCTTC. Its translation: CAWSVVRIYNEQFF. The full variable domain, rest sourced from reference TRBV30 and TRBJ2-1, is SQTIHQWPATLVQPVGSPLSLECTVEGTSNPNLYWYRQAAGRGLQLLFYSVGIGQISSEVPQNLSASRPQDRQFILSSKKLLLSDSGFYLCAWSVVRIYNEQFFGPGTRLTVL.

This chain joins TRBV6-2 or TRBV6-3 and TRBJ2-1, with no clear D. The CDR3 contains 12 residues. V gave up 2 bases and J gave up 5 bases, with 4 bases separating them. Germline values: CDR1 MNHEY, CDR2 SVGEGT. The CDR3 sequence: CASSYGNNEQFF. The CDR3 nucleotides are TGTGCCAGCAGTTACGGAAACAATGAGCAGTTCTTC.

This clonotype occurred many times. The genes are TRBV6-2 or TRBV6-3 and TRBJ1-1; D might be TRBD1 (5 bases). The CDR3 spans 14 residues. The germline gives CDR1 MNHEY, CDR2 SVGEGT. The ends were cut back, 8 bases at V and 1 base at J, with 14 bases in the middle. CDR3 residues: CASRVGATNTEAFF. CDR3 coding DNA: TGTGCCAGCCGAGTCGGGGCTACGAACACTGAAGCTTTCTTT.

The genes are TRBV28 and TRBJ2-5, with D perhaps given as TRBD1 or TRBD2 (5 bases each). The CDR3 length is 14 residues. V lost 7 bases, J lost 5 bases, and 17 bases lay in between. Germline V gene data show CDR1 as MDHEN and CDR2 as SYDVKM. DNA of the CDR3: TGTGCCAGCATTAACATGAGGTGGGGGGAGACCCAGTACTTC. This encodes CASINMRWGETQYF.

Points on this clonotype: At one end the junction does not follow the germline gene, possibly because of a read error. The CDR3 region has the DNA TGTGCCAGCAGCGTAGGAGCTAGCTCCCACAATGAGCAGTTCTTC. This encodes CASSVGASSHNEQFF. The rearrangement uses TRBV9 and TRBJ2-1; possible D gene TRBD2, 5 bases. The CDR3 extends over 15 amino acids. Germline CDR1 is SGDLS and CDR2 is YYNGEE.

This clonotype was found a few times. The rearrangement links TRBV15 to TRBJ2-1, with D perhaps matching TRBD2 (5 bases). The germline CDR1 and CDR2 sequences are LNHNV and YYDKDF (reference sequence). The germline V and J ends were trimmed by 3 bases and 2 bases, with 14 bases remaining between them. The CDR3 is 16 residues long. This chain's CDR3 is CATSSLEAGAYNEQFF. CDR3 sequence (DNA): TGTGCCACCAGCAGCCTTGAGGCCGGGGCCTACAATGAGCAGTTCTTC. Filled out from reference TRBV15 and TRBJ2-1, the complete variable domain reads DAMVIQNPRYQVTQFGKPVTLSCSQTLNHNVMYWYQQKSSQAPKLLFHYYDKDFNNEADTPDNFQSRRPNTSFCFLDIRSPGLGDTAMYLCATSSLEAGAYNEQFFGPGTRLTVL.

This clonotype was picked up many times. The gene calls are TRBV6-1 and TRBJ2-3; D unresolved. The germline V gene encodes CDR1 MNHNS and CDR2 SASEGT. The V end lost 1 base, the J end lost 3 bases, and 8 bases lay between the germline ends. The CDR3 extends over 14 amino acids. As DNA, the CDR3 is TGTGCCAGCAGTGAAGGGTTTCGGACAGATACGCAGTATTTT. Translating it yields CASSEGFRTDTQYF.

This clonotype was observed at least ten times. This sequence joins TRBV28 and TRBJ2-2; maybe TRBD1 (6 bases). The CDR3 has 16 amino acids. Trimming cost V 5 bases and J 2 bases, with 15 bases left between them. CDR1 is MDHEN and CDR2 is SYDVKM in the germline V gene. The chain's CDR3 is CASSMSGTINTGELFF. In nucleotides, the CDR3 is TGTGCCAGCAGTATGTCAGGGACAATAAACACCGGGGAGCTGTTTTTT.

V gene TRBV28 combines with J gene TRBJ2-5; 9 nucleotides align to TRBD2. CDR3 length: 15 amino acids. J lost 4 bases, V lost 9 bases, and 12 bases had no gene match. Germline V gene lookup returns CDR1 MDHEN and CDR2 SYDVKM. This CDR3 reads CASSLRASGVETQYF. The CDR3 nucleotides read TGTGCCAGTAGCCTCCGGGCTAGCGGGGTAGAGACCCAGTACTTC.

This clonotype has more than one count but fewer than ten. The gene calls are TRBV7-9 and TRBJ1-5; D unclear. Trimming removed 5 bases from V and 7 bases from J, with 9 bases in between. This CDR3 has 12 amino acids. Germline CDR1 reads SEHNR; CDR2 reads FQNEAQ (reference sequence). The CDR3 DNA is TGTGCCAGCAGCCGTTTAGGACAGCCCCAGCATTTT. This codes for CASSRLGQPQHF. The complete variable domain, with remaining parts taken from reference TRBV7-9 and TRBJ1-5, reads DTGVSQNPRHKITKRGQNVTFRCDPISEHNRLYWYRQTLGQGPEFLTYFQNEAQLEKSRLLSDRFSAERPKGSFSTLEIQRTEQGDSAMYLCASSRLGQPQHFGDGTRLSIL.

This clonotype was seen at least ten times. The chain has TRBV7-6 and TRBJ2-5; D gene ambiguous. The CDR3 covers 14 residues. Trimming left V 1 base short and J 1 base short, with 7 bases between. Germline CDR1 and CDR2: SGHVS and FNYEAQ. The chain's CDR3 is CASSLGSLQETQYF. As DNA, the CDR3 is TGTGCCAGCAGCTTAGGAAGTCTCCAAGAGACCCAGTACTTC.

A remark on this clonotype: A read error may produce the germline difference seen at one junction end. The rearrangement joins TRBV12-3 or TRBV12-4 to TRBJ1-1; D call uncertain. The CDR3 length is 13 residues. The CDR3 DNA is TGTGTCAGCATCGGAGACGTGAACACTGAAGCTTTCTTT. Amino acid sequence: CVSIGDVNTEAFF.

The V and J genes are TRBV4-1 and TRBJ1-5; 7 bases agree with TRBD1. Per the germline V gene, CDR1 is MGHRA and CDR2 is YSYEKL. The CDR3 totals 15 residues. J gave up 5 bases and V 6 bases, and 10 bases lay outside the gene matches. CDR3 in amino acids: CASRKDRVSDQPQHF. CDR3 DNA sequence: TGCGCCAGCAGAAAAGACAGGGTATCCGATCAGCCCCAGCATTTT.

This clonotype was found many times. In DNA form, the CDR3 reads TGTGCCAGCAGCTTCGGCAGCAATCAGCCCCAGCATTTT. As protein: CASSFGSNQPQHF. The chain has TRBV7-2 and TRBJ1-5, with unresolved D. This CDR3 contains 13 residues. Trimming stripped 3 bases from V and 1 base from J, with 4 bases between. Germline V gene lookup returns CDR1 SGHTA and CDR2 FQGNSA.

Only a few counts were recorded for this clonotype. The V and J genes are TRBV24-1 and TRBJ2-7; D is undetermined. Looked up from germline, CDR1 is KGHDR and CDR2 is SFDVKD. The CDR3 contains 13 residues. Trimming shortened V by 3 bases and J by 5 bases, and 10 bases separated the two germline ends. CDR3 sequence: CATSDPPQDEQYF. In DNA, the CDR3 is TGTGCCACCAGTGATCCGCCTCAGGACGAGCAGTACTTC.

The rearrangement uses TRBV2 and TRBJ2-1; 10 bases are shared with TRBD1. Germline CDR1 SNHLY, CDR2 FYNNEI. V was clipped by 1 base and J by 3 bases; unmatched bases: 6. This CDR3 comprises 17 residues. For the CDR3, the DNA is TGTGCCAGCAGTGAAGGGACAGGGGGTTCCCACTACAATGAGCAGTTCTTC. Translated: CASSEGTGGSHYNEQFF.

The count of this clonotype is one. This chain uses TRBV2 with TRBJ2-7; 9 bases match TRBD1. Germline-derived CDR1 and CDR2 are SNHLY and FYNNEI. J was trimmed by 3 bases and V by 6 bases; bases with no gene match: 3. The CDR3 consists of 13 residues. The CDR3 sequence is CASRGTGSYEQYF. CDR3 nucleotide sequence: TGTGCCAGCAGGGGGACAGGGAGCTACGAGCAGTACTTC.

This rearrangement joins TRBV7-3 to TRBJ1-4; the D is unclear. V was clipped by 7 bases and J by 3 bases, with 9 bases between them. The CDR3 loop spans 13 amino acids. Germline values: CDR1 SGHTA, CDR2 FQGTGA. The CDR3 coding sequence is TGTGCCAGCACCCTTTCGTCTAATGAAAAACTGTTTTTT. It translates to CASTLSSNEKLFF.

This clonotype appeared a few times. This chain joins TRBV14 and TRBJ1-1; D is unresolved. The CDR3 extends over 17 amino acids. Germline V gene sequence: CDR1 SGHDN, CDR2 FVKESK. V dropped 0 bases and J dropped 1 base, with 15 bases sitting between them. The CDR3 protein is CASSQDKAVSTNTEAFF. CDR3 DNA: TGTGCCAGCAGCCAAGATAAGGCCGTTTCGACGAACACTGAAGCTTTCTTT.

This clonotype was detected many times. V usage is TRBV18 and J usage is TRBJ2-7; TRBD2 matches 7 bases. CDR1 KGHSH and CDR2 LQKENI come from the germline V gene. The CDR3 runs to 14 residues. V shed 5 bases, J shed 2 bases, and the junction held 6 bases outside the gene matches. This chain's CDR3 is CASSATSDPYEQYF. CDR3 sequence (DNA): TGTGCCAGCTCAGCTACTAGCGACCCCTACGAGCAGTACTTC.

The CDR3 DNA reads as TGCAGTGCTAGAGGTATACAGGGTAGGGGCTACGAGCAGTACTTC. Its protein is CSARGIQGRGYEQYF. The chain combines TRBV20-1 with TRBJ2-7; D is possibly TRBD1 (6 bases). The germline V gene encodes CDR1 DFQATT and CDR2 SNEGSKA (reference sequence). This CDR3 has 15 residues. V shed 1 base and J shed 3 bases, with 16 bases lying between them.

This clonotype occurred many times. V gene TRBV7-6 combines with J gene TRBJ2-1; TRBD2 matches at 14 bases. V dropped 5 bases and J dropped 2; count of bases not matched to a gene: 11. CDR1 and CDR2 (germline): SGHVS, FNYEAQ. The CDR3 covers 19 residues. CDR3: CASSDGTSGGPQPYNEQFF. As DNA, the CDR3 is TGTGCCAGCAGCGACGGGACTAGCGGGGGCCCTCAGCCCTACAATGAGCAGTTCTTC.

The rearrangement joins TRBV2 to TRBJ2-2, with D possibly TRBD2 on 6 matching bases. Trimming removed 5 bases at V and 4 bases at J, with 14 bases between. In germline, CDR1 is SNHLY, CDR2 FYNNEI. This CDR3 is built from 15 residues. In nucleotides, the CDR3 is TGTGCCAGCAGTCCAGGGCGGGGCGGCACCGGGGAGCTGTTTTTT. Translating gives CASSPGRGGTGELFF.